This entry lists 29 T cell receptor beta chains sequenced from one sample in a study of blood T cells in healthy people across ages. A second PCR of 7 to 11 cycles used a sample-barcoded 5' primer and a J-beta primer mix. One entry per CDR3 protein, called by TCRdb with MiXCR from the 5' RACE reads. The sample lists around 650,000 distinct CDR3 sequences; roughly 43% were seen once. Sequencing was performed on blood. Every receptor here comes from a man older than 75 in good health.

Many counts were recorded for this clonotype. The rearrangement uses TRBV7-9 and TRBJ2-7, with 10 bases matching TRBD2. The CDR3 covers 15 residues. Germline CDR1 SEHNR, CDR2 FQNEAQ (reference sequence). With 5 bases clipped from V and 5 bases from J, the junction kept 9 bases outside the gene matches. CDR3 protein: CASSRDSGRIHEQYF. The CDR3 DNA follows: TGTGCCAGCAGCCGCGATAGCGGGAGGATCCACGAGCAGTACTTC.

The gene calls are TRBV19 and TRBJ2-7; 12 nucleotides align to TRBD2. V shed 5 bases and J 2 bases; nucleotides not matched to a gene: 10. Germline V lookup: CDR1 LNHDA, CDR2 SQIVND (reference sequence). The CDR3 length is 17 residues. The CDR3 region is CASSPAPGTSGPYEQYF. The CDR3 nucleotides read TGTGCCAGTAGTCCTGCCCCCGGGACTAGCGGGCCCTACGAGCAGTACTTC.

This sequence joins TRBV6-2 or TRBV6-3 and TRBJ2-1, with 10 bases identical to TRBD1. The CDR3 spans 15 residues. The trim removed 5 bases at V and 8 bases at J, leaving 9 bases unmatched. The germline gives CDR1 MNHEY, CDR2 SVGEGT. The CDR3 is CASSDRGLGRDEQFF. The CDR3 region has the DNA TGTGCCAGCAGTGACAGGGGGCTGGGGAGGGATGAGCAGTTCTTC.

This clonotype has just a few counts. V usage is TRBV3-1 and J usage is TRBJ2-7, with D perhaps matching TRBD1 (6 bases). V was shortened by 5 bases and J by 3 bases, with 26 bases between the two germline ends. Germline V gene lookup returns CDR1 LGHDT and CDR2 YNNKEL (reference sequence). This CDR3 comprises 18 residues. CDR3 coding DNA: TGTGCCAGCAGCTCCCTTTGGGTTCCAGGGGTAAGGCGCTACGAGCAGTACTTC. It yields the protein CASSSLWVPGVRRYEQYF.

As to this clonotype: Sequence at one end of the junction differs from germline and may be a read error. This sequence joins TRBV27 and TRBJ2-7, with TRBD1 identical over 9 bases. CDR3 length equals 14 residues. CDR1 is MNHEY and CDR2 is SMNVEV in the germline V gene (reference sequence). As DNA, the CDR3 is TGTGTCAGCAGGTGGACAGGGGACTCCTACGAGCAGTACTTC. Translated: CVSRWTGDSYEQYF.

J is TRBJ2-1 and V is TRBV5-1; 7 bases map to TRBD2. V shed 1 base, J shed 9 bases, and the junction held 19 bases outside the gene matches. The length of the CDR3 is 18 residues. CDR1 is SGHRS, CDR2 YFSETQ, per germline. CDR3 region: CASSLSSGLTNSVGEQFF. CDR3 DNA: TGCGCCAGCAGCTTGTCTAGCGGACTTACCAATTCGGTGGGTGAGCAGTTCTTC. Full variable domain (outside the CDR3, taken from reference TRBV5-1 and TRBJ2-1): KAGVTQTPRYLIKTRGQQVTLSCSPISGHRSVSWYQQTPGQGLQFLFEYFSETQRNKGNFPGRFSGRQFSNSRSEMNVSTLELGDSALYLCASSLSSGLTNSVGEQFFGPGTRLTVL.

The rearrangement joins TRBV3-1 to TRBJ1-6; D gene unclear. Germline loops: CDR1 LGHDT, CDR2 YNNKEL (reference sequence). V was clipped by 1 base and J by 9 bases, with 7 bases between them. The CDR3 contains 13 residues. This chain's CDR3 is CASSQVESSPLHF. CDR3 bases: TGTGCCAGCAGCCAAGTGGAGAGTTCACCCCTCCACTTT. Using reference TRBV3-1 and TRBJ1-6 for the parts outside the CDR3, the full variable domain is DTAVSQTPKYLVTQMGNDKSIKCEQNLGHDTMYWYKQDSKKFLKIMFSYNNKELIINETVPNRFSPKSPDKAHLNLHINSLELGDSAVYFCASSQVESSPLHFGNGTRLTVT.

This clonotype was recorded a few times. This chain connects TRBV5-1 to TRBJ2-7, with a weak D call TRBD2 (5 bases). V lost 0 bases and J lost 3, with 10 bases in between. This CDR3 is built from 14 residues. Germline CDR1 and CDR2: SGHRS and YFSETQ. The CDR3 is CASSLVPGNYEQYF. The CDR3 DNA sequence: TGCGCCAGCAGCTTGGTTCCGGGGAACTACGAGCAGTACTTC.

This chain joins TRBV10-3 and TRBJ2-3, with D hard to call. The germline V and J ends were trimmed by 4 bases and 0 bases, with 11 bases remaining between them. This CDR3 comprises 15 residues. Germline CDR1 and CDR2: ENHRY and SYGVKD. The CDR3 protein is CAISVRDTSTDTQYF. DNA of the CDR3: TGTGCCATCAGTGTACGTGACACTAGCACAGATACGCAGTATTTT.

The V call is TRBV20-1, the J call TRBJ2-3; TRBD2 matches at 13 bases. Germline CDR1 reads DFQATT; CDR2 reads SNEGSKA (reference sequence). The CDR3 runs 18 residues. V lost 6 bases and J lost 4; bases outside the gene matches: 16. In DNA form, the CDR3 reads TGCAGTGCCCCCTGGCGACTAGCGGGGGGTCCAGGGTCAGATACGCAGTATTTT. It translates to CSAPWRLAGGPGSDTQYF.

This clonotype was seen more than once but under ten times. The chain has TRBV2 and TRBJ2-3, with 7 bases aligning to TRBD2. The V gene's germline CDR1 is SNHLY and CDR2 FYNNEI. The J segment lost 0 bases and the V segment lost 7 bases, leaving 19 bases of the junction unmatched. The CDR3 length is 19 residues. CDR3 in amino acids: CASIPVAGTKPYSTDTQYF. The CDR3 DNA follows: TGTGCCAGCATCCCTGTAGCCGGGACTAAACCTTATAGCACAGATACGCAGTATTTT.

The chain employs TRBV12-3 or TRBV12-4 and TRBJ2-5, with D unresolved. Trimming left V 7 bases short and J 7 bases short, with 25 bases between. The CDR3 is 16 amino acids. CDR3 bases: TGTGCCAGCACCATTAGGGTGGGCTCCGTACCTGGGACCCAGTACTTC. This codes for CASTIRVGSVPGTQYF.

V is TRBV4-2 and J is TRBJ2-3; 11 bases are a match to TRBD2. V trimming: 4 bases; J trimming: 4 bases; junction bases outside the gene matches: 4. The CDR3 spans 15 residues. Germline CDR1 LGHNA, CDR2 YNFKEQ. In DNA form, the CDR3 reads TGTGCCAGCAGCCCGGAACTAGCGGGAGCAGATACGCAGTATTTT. Amino acid sequence: CASSPELAGADTQYF.

This clonotype was seen more than once but under ten times. The chain links TRBV7-2 to TRBJ1-5; D gene unclear. The CDR3 is 14 residues long. Germline V gene data show CDR1 as SGHTA and CDR2 as FQGNSA. Between the trimmed V and J ends, which lost 1 base and 3 bases, there was a span of 7 bases. The CDR3 DNA is TGTGCCAGCAGCTTAGAGACGGCCAATCAGCCCCAGCATTTT. This codes for CASSLETANQPQHF.

The chain couples TRBV7-2 to TRBJ1-5, with D possibly being TRBD1 (5 bases). Between the trimmed V and J ends, which lost 2 bases and 7 bases, there was a span of 9 bases. This CDR3 has 13 amino acids. Germline V gives CDR1 SGHTA, CDR2 FQGNSA. CDR3 in amino acids: CASSLQGLQPQHF. The DNA for the CDR3 is TGTGCCAGCAGCTTACAGGGACTCCAGCCCCAGCATTTT.

The CDR3 reads CASGIVSGAPGRQYF. The CDR3 bases are TGTGCCAGCGGAATAGTTAGCGGGGCCCCGGGTAGGCAGTATTTT. This chain links TRBV7-2 with TRBJ2-3; 8 bases agree with TRBD2. Germline V gives CDR1 SGHTA, CDR2 FQGNSA. The ends lost 8 bases at V and 11 bases at J; junction bases unmatched: 18. This CDR3 is 15 amino acids long.

This clonotype was detected a few times. The chain is built from TRBV6-2 or TRBV6-3 and TRBJ2-2; possible D gene TRBD1, 6 bases. The ends were cut back, 8 bases at V and 4 bases at J, with 17 bases in the middle. The CDR3 is made up of 15 amino acids. Germline values: CDR1 MNHEY, CDR2 SVGEGT. In DNA form, the CDR3 reads TGTGCCAGCCGGAGGTCAGGGGCGCTCACCGGGGAGCTGTTTTTT. The encoded protein is CASRRSGALTGELFF.

CDR3 loop: CASKREGGPWETQYF. CDR3 DNA sequence: TGTGCCAGCAAAAGGGAAGGGGGGCCGTGGGAGACCCAGTACTTC. The gene calls are TRBV6-1 and TRBJ2-5; the D gene could be TRBD1 or TRBD2 (6 bases each). The V gene lost 7 bases and the J gene lost 5 bases, with 20 bases spanning the gap. The length of the CDR3 is 15 residues. The germline CDR1 and CDR2 sequences are MNHNS and SASEGT.

This sequence joins TRBV28 and TRBJ2-7; D is perhaps TRBD1 (6 bases). CDR1 and CDR2 from the germline V gene are MDHEN and SYDVKM. V was shortened by 9 bases and J by 6 bases, with 15 bases between the two germline ends. The CDR3 is 12 residues long. DNA of the CDR3: TGTGCCAGTATTACAGGGACCGGCGAGCAGTACTTC. Its protein is CASITGTGEQYF.

This sequence joins TRBV11-2 and TRBJ2-4; 8 bases map to TRBD1. The DNA end is a closer match to TRBJ2-7, so the J assignment may be wrong. Germline CDR1 is SGHAT and CDR2 is FQNNGV. CDR3 length: 18 amino acids. The CDR3 bases are TGTGCCAGCAGCTTAGTAACGGCCTGGGGGACAGGAATGCACGAGCAGTACTTC. Protein product: CASSLVTAWGTGMHEQYF.

The chain recombines TRBV30 with TRBJ2-7; D uncertain. Germline V gives CDR1 GTSNPN, CDR2 SVGIG (reference sequence). The CDR3 is 15 amino acids. The V gene lost 5 bases and the J gene lost 7 bases, with 24 bases spanning the gap. The CDR3 reads CAWGILVGRYNEQYF. The CDR3 nucleotides are TGTGCCTGGGGGATTCTAGTGGGCCGCTACAATGAGCAGTACTTC. Using reference TRBV30 and TRBJ2-7 for the parts outside the CDR3, the full variable domain is SQTIHQWPATLVQPVGSPLSLECTVEGTSNPNLYWYRQAAGRGLQLLFYSVGIGQISSEVPQNLSASRPQDRQFILSSKKLLLSDSGFYLCAWGILVGRYNEQYFGPGTRLTVT.

This clonotype was observed once. The chain joins TRBV6-6 to TRBJ2-3; the D call may be TRBD1 or TRBD2 (7 bases each). The V and J ends lost 5 bases and 0 bases respectively, with 18 bases between them. The germline gives CDR1 MNHNY, CDR2 SVGAGI (reference sequence). The CDR3 totals 17 residues. The CDR3 DNA follows: TGTGCCAGCAGTCACATATCAGGGGGGGCTAGCACAGATACGCAGTATTTT. Its translation is CASSHISGGASTDTQYF.

Only a few counts were recorded for this clonotype. The rearrangement uses TRBV27 and TRBJ2-5, with TRBD2 matching over 13 bases. Germline V gene lookup returns CDR1 MNHEY and CDR2 SMNVEV (reference sequence). The CDR3 loop spans 18 amino acids. With V trimmed by 3 bases and J by 4 bases, 11 bases remained unmatched. DNA of the CDR3: TGTGCCAGCAGTTTCTTAGGACTAGCGGGAGCGCTCTCAGAGACCCAGTACTTC. Translated: CASSFLGLAGALSETQYF.

This clonotype was seen a few times. The chain's CDR3 is CASSITPGRDTEAFF. For the CDR3, the DNA is TGTGCCAGCAGCATAACCCCAGGGCGGGATACTGAAGCTTTCTTT. This chain links TRBV7-2 with TRBJ1-1; maybe TRBD1 (5 bases). The CDR3 contains 15 residues. Looked up from germline, CDR1 is SGHTA and CDR2 is FQGNSA. The germline V and J ends were trimmed by 5 bases and 5 bases, with 18 bases remaining between them. Full variable domain (rest looked up from reference TRBV7-2 and TRBJ1-1): GAGVSQSPSNKVTEKGKDVELRCDPISGHTALYWYRQSLGQGLEFLIYFQGNSAPDKSGLPSDRFSAERTGGSVSTLTIQRTQQEDSAVYLCASSITPGRDTEAFFGQGTRLTVV.

With respect to this clonotype: A much larger clone lies one base from this, so it may be a read error. The V call is TRBV20-1, the J call TRBJ2-3; the D gene is possibly TRBD2 (5 bases). The ends were cut back, 6 bases at V and 7 bases at J, with 20 bases in the middle. This CDR3 spans 14 amino acids. The germline V gene encodes CDR1 DFQATT and CDR2 SNEGSKA (reference sequence). This CDR3 reads CSAPGGAAVHTQYF. CDR3 coding DNA: TGCAGTGCCCCCGGCGGAGCGGCAGTGCATACGCAGTATTTT.

This clonotype is a singleton in its sample. This chain uses TRBV12-3 or TRBV12-4 with TRBJ2-5; 11 bases fit TRBD2. This CDR3 contains 15 residues. With 7 bases clipped from V and 1 base from J, the junction kept 5 bases outside the gene matches. The CDR3 region has the DNA TGTGCCAGCACCCCAGGACTAGCGGGCCAAGAGACCCAGTACTTC. This codes for CASTPGLAGQETQYF.

V is TRBV3-1 and J is TRBJ1-2; 9 bases fit TRBD1. Looked up from germline, CDR1 is LGHDT and CDR2 is YNNKEL (reference sequence). CDR3 length equals 14 residues. V lost 4 bases to trimming and J lost 8 bases; unmatched junction nucleotides: 8. CDR3 DNA: TGTGCCAGCAGCCTACAGGGGGCTGCAAAGGGCTACACCTTC. This gives the protein CASSLQGAAKGYTF.

This clonotype was observed a few times. The V and J genes are TRBV7-2 and TRBJ2-7; no firm D call. The germline V gene encodes CDR1 SGHTA and CDR2 FQGNSA. This CDR3 is built from 13 residues. V was clipped by 2 bases and J by 6 bases, with 11 bases between them. The chain's CDR3 is CASSLKPQTEQYF. CDR3 DNA sequence: TGTGCCAGCAGCTTAAAGCCCCAGACCGAGCAGTACTTC. The full variable domain, its missing parts supplied by reference TRBV7-2 and TRBJ2-7, is GAGVSQSPSNKVTEKGKDVELRCDPISGHTALYWYRQSLGQGLEFLIYFQGNSAPDKSGLPSDRFSAERTGGSVSTLTIQRTQQEDSAVYLCASSLKPQTEQYFGPGTRLTVT.

At least ten counts were recorded for this clonotype. V usage is TRBV10-1 and J usage is TRBJ2-3; D is perhaps TRBD2 (5 bases). Per germline, CDR1 WNHNN and CDR2 SYGVQD (reference sequence). The CDR3 runs 13 residues. Between the trimmed V and J ends, which lost 4 bases and 5 bases, there was a span of 10 bases. The CDR3 sequence: CASSASGVDTQYF. The CDR3 nucleotides read TGCGCCAGCAGTGCGTCCGGGGTAGATACGCAGTATTTT.